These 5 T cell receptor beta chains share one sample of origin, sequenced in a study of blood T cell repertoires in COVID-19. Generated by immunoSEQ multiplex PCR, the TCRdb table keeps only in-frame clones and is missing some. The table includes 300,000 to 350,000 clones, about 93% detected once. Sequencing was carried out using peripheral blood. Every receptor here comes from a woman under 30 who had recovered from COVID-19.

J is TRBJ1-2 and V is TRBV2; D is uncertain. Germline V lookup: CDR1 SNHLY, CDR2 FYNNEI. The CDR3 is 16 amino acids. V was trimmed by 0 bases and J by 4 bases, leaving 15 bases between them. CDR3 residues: CASSEALQNSLYGYTF. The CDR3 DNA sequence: TGTGCCAGCAGTGAAGCGCTTCAAAACAGCCTCTATGGCTACACCTTC.

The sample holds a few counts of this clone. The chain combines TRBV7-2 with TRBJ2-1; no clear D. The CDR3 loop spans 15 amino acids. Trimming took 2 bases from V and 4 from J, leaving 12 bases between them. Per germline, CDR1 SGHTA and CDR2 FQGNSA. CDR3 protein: CASSLNRDSYNEQFF. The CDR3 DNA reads TGTGCCAGCAGCTTAAACCGAGACTCTTACAATGAGCAGTTCTTC.

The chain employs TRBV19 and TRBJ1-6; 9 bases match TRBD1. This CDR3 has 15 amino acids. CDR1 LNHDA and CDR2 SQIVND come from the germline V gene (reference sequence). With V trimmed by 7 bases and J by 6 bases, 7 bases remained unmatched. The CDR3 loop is CASNRQGDPNSPLHF. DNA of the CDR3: TGTGCCAGTAACCGACAGGGGGATCCTAATTCACCCCTCCACTTT.

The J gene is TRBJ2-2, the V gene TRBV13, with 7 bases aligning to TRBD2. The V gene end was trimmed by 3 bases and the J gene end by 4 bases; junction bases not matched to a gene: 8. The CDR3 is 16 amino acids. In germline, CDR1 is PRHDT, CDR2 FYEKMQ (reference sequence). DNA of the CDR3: TGTGCCAGCAGCTTTCCAACGGGAGGAGGCACCGGGGAGCTGTTTTTT. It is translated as CASSFPTGGGTGELFF.

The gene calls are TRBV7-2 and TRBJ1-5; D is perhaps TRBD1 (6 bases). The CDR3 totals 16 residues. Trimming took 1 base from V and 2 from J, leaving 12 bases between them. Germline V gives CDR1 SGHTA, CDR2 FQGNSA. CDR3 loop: CASSLGPGVGNQPQHF. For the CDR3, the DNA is TGTGCCAGCAGCTTAGGCCCAGGGGTCGGCAATCAGCCCCAGCATTTT.